This T cell receptor (beta chain) was obtained from a study of identical twins. Study results and caveats: Excess low generation probability was seen in twin-shared out-of-frame alpha sequences.

This clonotype has just a few counts. Its antigen is not known. TCRdb fed the 5' RACE reads into MiXCR, producing one record per CDR3 protein. The table records 750,000 to 950,000 distinct CDR3 sequences, 12% of them present only once. This same sample was also part of a study on yellow fever vaccine responses in identical twins.

Sequenced material: PBMCs. The sequence derives from a woman under 30 in good health.

Here the CDR3 reads CASSYPKFQGANTEAFF. DNA of the CDR3: TGTGCCAGCAGTTACCCAAAGTTTCAGGGAGCGAACACTGAAGCTTTCTTT. The genes are TRBV6-2 or TRBV6-3 and TRBJ1-1; D is possibly TRBD1 (5 bases). Germline V gives CDR1 MNHEY, CDR2 SVGEGT. Between the trimmed V and J ends, which lost 2 bases and 1 base, there was a span of 17 bases. The CDR3 extends over 17 amino acids.